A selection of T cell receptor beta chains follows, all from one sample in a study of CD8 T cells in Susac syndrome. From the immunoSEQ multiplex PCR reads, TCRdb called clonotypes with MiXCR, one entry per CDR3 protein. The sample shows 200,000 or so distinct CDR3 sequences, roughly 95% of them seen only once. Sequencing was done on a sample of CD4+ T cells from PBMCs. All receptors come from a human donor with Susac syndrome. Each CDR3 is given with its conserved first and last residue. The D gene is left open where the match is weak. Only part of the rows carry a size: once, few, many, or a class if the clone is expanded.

CDR3 DNA: TGTGCCAGCAGCTTGGCCGGGGGGTACCCAACAGATACGCAGTATTTT; CDR3 protein: CASSLAGGYPTDTQYF; J gene: TRBJ2-3; clone size: -; V gene: TRBV5-4; D gene: TRBD2
CDR3 DNA: TGTGCCAGCAGTCTGACAGGGGGCGATTCACCCCTCCACTTT; CDR3 protein: CASSLTGGDSPLHF; J gene: TRBJ1-6; clone size: -; V gene: TRBV12-3/TRBV12-4; D gene: TRBD1
CDR3 DNA: TGTGCCTGGATCAATCCCGGGACAGGGCCCTACGAGCAGTACTTC; CDR3 protein: CAWINPGTGPYEQYF; J gene: TRBJ2-7; clone size: -; V gene: TRBV30; D gene: TRBD1
CDR3 DNA: TGTGCCAGCAGTTACGATCTTACGAGCTCCTACAATGAGCAGTTCTTC; CDR3 protein: CASSYDLTSSYNEQFF; J gene: TRBJ2-1; clone size: -; V gene: TRBV6-2/TRBV6-3; D gene: -
CDR3 DNA: TGTGCCAGCAGCTCCACCGCGGGGGGTTCCACAGATACGCAGTATTTT; CDR3 protein: CASSSTAGGSTDTQYF; J gene: TRBJ2-3; clone size: -; V gene: TRBV11-1; D gene: TRBD2
CDR3 DNA: TGTGCCAGCAGCCCCCGGATCCATAACTATGGCTACACCTTC; CDR3 protein: CASSPRIHNYGYTF; J gene: TRBJ1-2; clone size: -; V gene: TRBV9; D gene: -
CDR3 DNA: TGTGCCTGGAGCGGGCCGCGCTCCGGGGAGCTGTTTTTT; CDR3 protein: CAWSGPRSGELFF; J gene: TRBJ2-2; clone size: -; V gene: TRBV30; D gene: -
CDR3 DNA: TGCAGCGTTGATTCCGGGACTGCTGCCTACGAGCAGTACTTC; CDR3 protein: CSVDSGTAAYEQYF; J gene: TRBJ2-7; clone size: -; V gene: TRBV29-1; D gene: -
CDR3 DNA: TGTGCCAGCAGTTTCTCAGGACAAGGCTATGGCTACACCTTC; CDR3 protein: CASSFSGQGYGYTF; J gene: TRBJ1-2; clone size: -; V gene: TRBV28; D gene: -
CDR3 DNA: TGTGCCAGCAGCCCAGGATCCGGGACTGGCCGCACAGATACGCAGTATTTT; CDR3 protein: CASSPGSGTGRTDTQYF; J gene: TRBJ2-3; clone size: -; V gene: TRBV7-8; D gene: -
CDR3 DNA: TGTGCCAGCAGCGTAGGGGCTAGCGCCCAAGAGACCCAGTACTTC; CDR3 protein: CASSVGASAQETQYF; J gene: TRBJ2-5; clone size: -; V gene: TRBV9; D gene: -
CDR3 DNA: TGTGCCAGCAGTTTATTTGGGTCTGGGGGCTACACCTTC; CDR3 protein: CASSLFGSGGYTF; J gene: TRBJ1-2; clone size: -; V gene: TRBV27; D gene: -
CDR3 DNA: TGTGCCTGGAGTTCGAGGGGGACCCCCTACAATGAGCAGTTCTTC; CDR3 protein: CAWSSRGTPYNEQFF; J gene: TRBJ2-1; clone size: -; V gene: TRBV30; D gene: -
CDR3 DNA: TGTGCCAGCAGCTTCGGACAGGGACCATCCTACGAGCAGTACTTC; CDR3 protein: CASSFGQGPSYEQYF; J gene: TRBJ2-7; clone size: -; V gene: TRBV5-4; D gene: TRBD1
CDR3 DNA: TGTGCCAGCAGTGCTACAGGGGCCACTGAAGCTTTCTTT; CDR3 protein: CASSATGATEAFF; J gene: TRBJ1-1; clone size: -; V gene: TRBV25-1; D gene: TRBD1
CDR3 DNA: TGTGCCAGCAGCCCGATAGGGGGGGCTCGGACCTACGAGCAGTACTTC; CDR3 protein: CASSPIGGARTYEQYF; J gene: TRBJ2-7; clone size: -; V gene: TRBV7-9; D gene: -
CDR3 DNA: TGTGCCAGCAGTTACGCCTTACTCCATTCACCCCTCCACTTT; CDR3 protein: CASSYALLHSPLHF; J gene: TRBJ1-6; clone size: -; V gene: TRBV6-2/TRBV6-3; D gene: -
CDR3 DNA: TGCGCCAGCAGCTACGAGAGCTCTGGAAACACCATATATTTT; CDR3 protein: CASSYESSGNTIYF; J gene: TRBJ1-3; clone size: once; V gene: TRBV5-1; D gene: -
CDR3 DNA: TGTGCCAGCAGTTCAACTTCCAGGGGCGGGAAAGAGACCCAGTACTTC; CDR3 protein: CASSSTSRGGKETQYF; J gene: TRBJ2-5; clone size: -; V gene: TRBV6-6; D gene: -
CDR3 DNA: TGCAGCGTTGGCCCAGGGTACGAGCAGTACTTC; CDR3 protein: CSVGPGYEQYF; J gene: TRBJ2-7; clone size: once; V gene: TRBV29-1; D gene: -
CDR3 DNA: TGTGCCAGCAGCTTCCAGGGGGCGCAAGAGACCCAGTACTTC; CDR3 protein: CASSFQGAQETQYF; J gene: TRBJ2-5; clone size: -; V gene: TRBV11-3; D gene: TRBD1
CDR3 DNA: TGCAGTGCCGACGGGACCCTGGGGCGCAAAAACATTCAGTACTTC; CDR3 protein: CSADGTLGRKNIQYF; J gene: TRBJ2-4; clone size: -; V gene: TRBV20-1; D gene: -
CDR3 DNA: TGTGCTAGCAGCCCCCGGAGGGGGGAGACCCAGTACTTC; CDR3 protein: CASSPRRGETQYF; J gene: TRBJ2-5; clone size: few; V gene: TRBV7-7; D gene: -
CDR3 DNA: TGTGCCTGGGGGGACCTCGGACAGGGAGAGACCCAGTACTTC; CDR3 protein: CAWGDLGQGETQYF; J gene: TRBJ2-5; clone size: -; V gene: TRBV30; D gene: TRBD1
CDR3 DNA: TGCAGTGCTAGGAAACTAGCGGGGACCTACAATGAGCAGTTCTTC; CDR3 protein: CSARKLAGTYNEQFF; J gene: TRBJ2-1; clone size: once; V gene: TRBV20-1; D gene: TRBD2
CDR3 DNA: TGTGCCAGCAGAACAGGGACTAACACCGGGGAGCTGTTTTTT; CDR3 protein: CASRTGTNTGELFF; J gene: TRBJ2-2; clone size: -; V gene: TRBV9; D gene: -
CDR3 DNA: TGCAGTGCTATCGGCAGCTACAATGAGCAGTTCTTC; CDR3 protein: CSAIGSYNEQFF; J gene: TRBJ2-1; clone size: -; V gene: TRBV20-1; D gene: -
CDR3 DNA: TGCAGTGCTAGTAAAAGTGGCTACACCTTC; CDR3 protein: CSASKSGYTF; J gene: TRBJ1-2; clone size: -; V gene: TRBV20-1; D gene: -
CDR3 DNA: TGTGCCTGGATGACCGGAGTGGATGAAAAACTGTTTTTT; CDR3 protein: CAWMTGVDEKLFF; J gene: TRBJ1-4; clone size: -; V gene: TRBV30; D gene: -
CDR3 DNA: TGTGCCAGCAGCCCCCTGAATCTCGCGGGTGAAGCTTTCTTT; CDR3 protein: CASSPLNLAGEAFF; J gene: TRBJ1-1; clone size: -; V gene: TRBV7-2; D gene: -
CDR3 DNA: TGTGCCAGCTCACCCTCGACAGTCATGAACACTGAAGCTTTCTTT; CDR3 protein: CASSPSTVMNTEAFF; J gene: TRBJ1-1; clone size: -; V gene: TRBV18; D gene: -
CDR3 DNA: TGTGCCAGCAGCTTGGCTAGGAAAGAGACCCAGTACTTC; CDR3 protein: CASSLARKETQYF; J gene: TRBJ2-5; clone size: -; V gene: TRBV5-4; D gene: -
CDR3 DNA: TGTGCCAGCAGCTTGGCGACTAGCGGGGGGGCAGATACGCAGTATTTT; CDR3 protein: CASSLATSGGADTQYF; J gene: TRBJ2-3; clone size: -; V gene: TRBV5-8; D gene: TRBD2
CDR3 DNA: TGCGCCAGCGGAAGAGACAGCGACAACAATGAGCAGTTCTTC; CDR3 protein: CASGRDSDNNEQFF; J gene: TRBJ2-1; clone size: -; V gene: TRBV5-1; D gene: -
CDR3 DNA: TGCGCCAGCAGCTTGGTGTTCGGGGGCGCGGCCTACGAGCAGTACTTC; CDR3 protein: CASSLVFGGAAYEQYF; J gene: TRBJ2-7; clone size: -; V gene: TRBV5-1; D gene: -
CDR3 DNA: TGTGCCAGCAGTTTGGGGGGTGTTGGTGTTAGCAATCAGCCCCAGCATTTT; CDR3 protein: CASSLGGVGVSNQPQHF; J gene: TRBJ1-5; clone size: -; V gene: TRBV12-3/TRBV12-4; D gene: -
CDR3 DNA: TGTGCCTGGAGGGATAACCCAGGTGGCGAGCAGTTCTTC; CDR3 protein: CAWRDNPGGEQFF; J gene: TRBJ2-1; clone size: -; V gene: TRBV30; D gene: -
CDR3 DNA: TGCAGTGCCCCGGTGGGCGGGGGCGCCCAAGAGACCCAGTACTTC; CDR3 protein: CSAPVGGGAQETQYF; J gene: TRBJ2-5; clone size: -; V gene: TRBV20-1; D gene: -
CDR3 DNA: TGTGCCAGCAGCGGGCGGGGGGGCATGGAGACCCAGTACTTC; CDR3 protein: CASSGRGGMETQYF; J gene: TRBJ2-5; clone size: -; V gene: TRBV14; D gene: TRBD2
CDR3 DNA: TGCGCCAGCAGCCAACCCGGGACAGGGGGCAATGAGCAGTTCTTC; CDR3 protein: CASSQPGTGGNEQFF; J gene: TRBJ2-1; clone size: -; V gene: TRBV5-1; D gene: TRBD1
CDR3 DNA: TGTGCCAGCGGAAGTGAGACCCAGTACTTC; CDR3 protein: CASGSETQYF; J gene: TRBJ2-5; clone size: -; V gene: TRBV6-5; D gene: -
CDR3 DNA: TGTGCCAGCAGTTACTCGGGACTTCAAGAGACCCAGTACTTC; CDR3 protein: CASSYSGLQETQYF; J gene: TRBJ2-5; clone size: few; V gene: TRBV6-5; D gene: -
CDR3 DNA: TGTGCCAGCTCACCACTCTCTAGCACAGATACGCAGTATTTT; CDR3 protein: CASSPLSSTDTQYF; J gene: TRBJ2-3; clone size: few; V gene: TRBV18; D gene: -
CDR3 DNA: TGCGCCAGCAGCCGAGACAGGGCAAATGAAAAACTGTTTTTT; CDR3 protein: CASSRDRANEKLFF; J gene: TRBJ1-4; clone size: -; V gene: TRBV4-3; D gene: TRBD1
CDR3 DNA: TGTGCCAGCAGTCCGGGACTAGCAGCATATGAGCAGTTCTTC; CDR3 protein: CASSPGLAAYEQFF; J gene: TRBJ2-1; clone size: -; V gene: TRBV6-5; D gene: TRBD2